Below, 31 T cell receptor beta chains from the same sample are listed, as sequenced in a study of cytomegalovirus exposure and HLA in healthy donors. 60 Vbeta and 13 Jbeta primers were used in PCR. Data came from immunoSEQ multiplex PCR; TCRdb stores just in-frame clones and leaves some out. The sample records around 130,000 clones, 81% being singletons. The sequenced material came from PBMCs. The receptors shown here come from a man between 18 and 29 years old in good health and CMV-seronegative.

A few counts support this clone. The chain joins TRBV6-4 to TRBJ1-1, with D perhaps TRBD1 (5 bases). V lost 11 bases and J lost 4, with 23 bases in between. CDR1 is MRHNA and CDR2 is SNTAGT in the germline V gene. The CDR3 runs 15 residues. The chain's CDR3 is CASEDAGQVGTEAFF. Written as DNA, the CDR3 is TGTGCCTCCGAAGACGCAGGGCAAGTCGGCACTGAAGCTTTCTTT.

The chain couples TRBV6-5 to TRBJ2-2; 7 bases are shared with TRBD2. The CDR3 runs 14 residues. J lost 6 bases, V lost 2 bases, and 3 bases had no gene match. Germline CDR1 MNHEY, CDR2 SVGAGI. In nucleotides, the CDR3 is TGTGCCAGCAGTTACAGGCTAGCGGCCGGGGAGCTGTTTTTT. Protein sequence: CASSYRLAAGELFF.

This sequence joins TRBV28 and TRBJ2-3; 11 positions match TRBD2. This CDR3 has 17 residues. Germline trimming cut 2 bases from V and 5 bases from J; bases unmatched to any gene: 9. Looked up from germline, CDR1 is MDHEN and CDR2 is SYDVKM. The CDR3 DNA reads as TGTGCCAGCAGTTTAAGGCTAGCGGGGGGCGTGGAAGATACGCAGTATTTT. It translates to CASSLRLAGGVEDTQYF.

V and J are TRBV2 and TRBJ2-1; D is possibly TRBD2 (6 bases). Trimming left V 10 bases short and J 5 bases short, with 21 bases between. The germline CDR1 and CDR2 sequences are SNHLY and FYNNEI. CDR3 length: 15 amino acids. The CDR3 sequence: CANHRDLNINNEQFF. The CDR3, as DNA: TGTGCCAATCATCGGGACTTGAATATTAACAATGAGCAGTTCTTC.

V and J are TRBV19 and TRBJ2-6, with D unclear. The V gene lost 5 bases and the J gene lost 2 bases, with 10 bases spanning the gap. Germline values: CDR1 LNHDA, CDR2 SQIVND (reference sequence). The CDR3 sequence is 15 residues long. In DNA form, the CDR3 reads TGTGCCAGTAGTTTAGTCCTAACTGGGGCCAACGTCCTGACTTTC. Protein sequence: CASSLVLTGANVLTF. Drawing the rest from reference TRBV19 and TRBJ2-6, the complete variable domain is DGGITQSPKYLFRKEGQNVTLSCEQNLNHDAMYWYRQDPGQGLRLIYYSQIVNDFQKGDIAEGYSVSREKKESFPLTVTSAQKNPTAFYLCASSLVLTGANVLTFGAGSRLTVL.

The DNA for the CDR3 is TGTGCCAGCAGTCTAGCGGGACCAGATACGCAGTATTTT. Protein: CASSLAGPDTQYF. The V and J genes are TRBV28 and TRBJ2-3, with 9 nucleotides matching TRBD2. After removal of 5 bases from V and 4 bases from J, the junction contained 1 base not matched to a gene. CDR3 length: 13 amino acids. Germline loops: CDR1 MDHEN, CDR2 SYDVKM.

This CDR3 reads CARPGVQETQYF. The CDR3 DNA follows: TGTGCCAGGCCAGGGGTGCAAGAGACCCAGTACTTC. The chain carries TRBV27 and TRBJ2-5, with TRBD1 as a possible D gene (6 bases). The CDR3 consists of 12 residues. CDR1 and CDR2 (germline): MNHEY, SMNVEV (reference sequence). V dropped 9 bases and J dropped 2 bases, with 10 bases sitting between them.

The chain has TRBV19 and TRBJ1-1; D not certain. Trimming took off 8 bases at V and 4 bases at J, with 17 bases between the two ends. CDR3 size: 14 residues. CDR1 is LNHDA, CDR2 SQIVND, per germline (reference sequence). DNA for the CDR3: TGTGCCAGTGTCGGGTACGGGGAAACCACTGAAGCTTTCTTT. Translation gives CASVGYGETTEAFF. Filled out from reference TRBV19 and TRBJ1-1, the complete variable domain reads DGGITQSPKYLFRKEGQNVTLSCEQNLNHDAMYWYRQDPGQGLRLIYYSQIVNDFQKGDIAEGYSVSREKKESFPLTVTSAQKNPTAFYLCASVGYGETTEAFFGQGTRLTVV.

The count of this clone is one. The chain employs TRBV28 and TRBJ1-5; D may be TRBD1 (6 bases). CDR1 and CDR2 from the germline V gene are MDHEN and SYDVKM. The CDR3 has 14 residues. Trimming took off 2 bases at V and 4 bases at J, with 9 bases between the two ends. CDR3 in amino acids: CASSLRGRNQPQHF. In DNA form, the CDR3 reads TGTGCCAGCAGTTTAAGGGGGAGAAATCAGCCCCAGCATTTT.

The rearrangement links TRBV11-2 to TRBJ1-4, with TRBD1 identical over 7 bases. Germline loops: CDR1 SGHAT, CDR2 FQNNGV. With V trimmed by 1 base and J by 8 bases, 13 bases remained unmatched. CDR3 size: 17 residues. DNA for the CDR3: TGTGCCAGCAGCTTAGGTTTCAGACAGGGAGATTCGGAAAAACTGTTTTTT. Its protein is CASSLGFRQGDSEKLFF.

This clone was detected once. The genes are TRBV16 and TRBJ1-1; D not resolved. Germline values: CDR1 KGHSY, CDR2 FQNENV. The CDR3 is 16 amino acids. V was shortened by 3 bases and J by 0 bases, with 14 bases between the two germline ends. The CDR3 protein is CASSQFKRSMNTEAFF. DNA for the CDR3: TGTGCCAGCAGCCAGTTTAAGCGCAGTATGAACACTGAAGCTTTCTTT.

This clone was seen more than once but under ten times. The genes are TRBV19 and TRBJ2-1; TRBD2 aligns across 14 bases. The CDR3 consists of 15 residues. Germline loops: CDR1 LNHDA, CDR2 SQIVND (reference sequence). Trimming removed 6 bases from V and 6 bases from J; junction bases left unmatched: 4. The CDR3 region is CASSSGLAGANEQFF. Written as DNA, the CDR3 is TGTGCCAGTAGCTCGGGACTAGCGGGGGCCAATGAGCAGTTCTTC.

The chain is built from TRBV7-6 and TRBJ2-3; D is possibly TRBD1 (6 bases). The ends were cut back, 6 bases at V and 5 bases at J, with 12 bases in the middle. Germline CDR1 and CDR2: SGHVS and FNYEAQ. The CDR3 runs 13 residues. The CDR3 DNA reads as TGTGCCAGCAGACAAAACAGGGAAGATACGCAGTATTTT. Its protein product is CASRQNREDTQYF.

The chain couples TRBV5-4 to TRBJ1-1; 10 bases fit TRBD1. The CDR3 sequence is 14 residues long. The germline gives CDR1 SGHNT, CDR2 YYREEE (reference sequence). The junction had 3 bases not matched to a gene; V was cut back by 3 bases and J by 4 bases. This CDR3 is CASSSTGGFTEAFF. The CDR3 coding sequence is TGTGCCAGCAGCTCGACAGGGGGCTTCACTGAAGCTTTCTTT.

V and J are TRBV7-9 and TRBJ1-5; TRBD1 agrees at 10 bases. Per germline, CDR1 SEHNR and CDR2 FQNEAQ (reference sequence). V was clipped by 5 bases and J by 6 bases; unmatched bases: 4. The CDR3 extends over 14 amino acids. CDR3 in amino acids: CASSPTGGGQPQHF. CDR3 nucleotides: TGTGCCAGCAGCCCGACAGGGGGCGGTCAGCCCCAGCATTTT. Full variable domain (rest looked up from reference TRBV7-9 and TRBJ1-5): DTGVSQNPRHKITKRGQNVTFRCDPISEHNRLYWYRQTLGQGPEFLTYFQNEAQLEKSRLLSDRFSAERPKGSFSTLEIQRTEQGDSAMYLCASSPTGGGQPQHFGDGTRLSIL.

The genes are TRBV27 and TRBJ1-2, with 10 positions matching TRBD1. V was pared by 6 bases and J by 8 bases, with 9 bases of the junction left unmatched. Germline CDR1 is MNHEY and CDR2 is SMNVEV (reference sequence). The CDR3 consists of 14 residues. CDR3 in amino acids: CASRRGDRGLGYTF. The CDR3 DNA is TGTGCCAGCAGAAGGGGGGACAGGGGTTTAGGCTACACCTTC.

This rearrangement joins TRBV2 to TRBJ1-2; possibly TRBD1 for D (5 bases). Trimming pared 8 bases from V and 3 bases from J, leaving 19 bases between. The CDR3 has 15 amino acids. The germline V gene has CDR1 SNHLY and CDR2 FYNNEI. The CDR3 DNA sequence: TGTGCCAGCCTGTACGGAGTCAGGGCGGACTATGGCTACACCTTC. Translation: CASLYGVRADYGYTF.

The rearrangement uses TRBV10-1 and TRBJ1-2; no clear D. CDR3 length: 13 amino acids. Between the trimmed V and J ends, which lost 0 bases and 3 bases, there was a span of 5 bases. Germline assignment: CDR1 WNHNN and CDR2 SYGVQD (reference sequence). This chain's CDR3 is CASSESGDYGYTF. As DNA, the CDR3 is TGCGCCAGCAGTGAGTCGGGAGACTATGGCTACACCTTC.

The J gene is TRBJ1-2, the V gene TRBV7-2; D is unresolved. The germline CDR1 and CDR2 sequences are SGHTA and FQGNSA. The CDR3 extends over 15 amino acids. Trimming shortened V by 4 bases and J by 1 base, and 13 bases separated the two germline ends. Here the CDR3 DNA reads TGTGCCAGCAGCTACTTTAGACACAATAACTATGGCTACACCTTC. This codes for CASSYFRHNNYGYTF.

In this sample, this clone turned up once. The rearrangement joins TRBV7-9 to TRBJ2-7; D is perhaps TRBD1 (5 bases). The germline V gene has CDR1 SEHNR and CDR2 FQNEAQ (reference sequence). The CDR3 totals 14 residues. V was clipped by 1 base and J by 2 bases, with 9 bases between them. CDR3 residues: CASSLGRTPYEQYF. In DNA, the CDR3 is TGTGCCAGCAGCTTAGGCCGGACACCCTACGAGCAGTACTTC. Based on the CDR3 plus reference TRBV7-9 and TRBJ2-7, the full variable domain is DTGVSQNPRHKITKRGQNVTFRCDPISEHNRLYWYRQTLGQGPEFLTYFQNEAQLEKSRLLSDRFSAERPKGSFSTLEIQRTEQGDSAMYLCASSLGRTPYEQYFGPGTRLTVT.

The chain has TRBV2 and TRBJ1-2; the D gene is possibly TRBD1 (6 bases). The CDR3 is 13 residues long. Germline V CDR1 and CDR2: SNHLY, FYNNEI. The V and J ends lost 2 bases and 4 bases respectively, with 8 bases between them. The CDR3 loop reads CASSEQGPYGYTF. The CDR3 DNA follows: TGTGCCAGCAGTGAACAGGGGCCCTATGGCTACACCTTC.

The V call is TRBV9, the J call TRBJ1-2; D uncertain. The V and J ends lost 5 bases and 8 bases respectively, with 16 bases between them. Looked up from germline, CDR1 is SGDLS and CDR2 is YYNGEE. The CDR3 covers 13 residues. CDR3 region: CASSLREFNGYTF. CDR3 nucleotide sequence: TGTGCCAGCAGTCTTAGGGAGTTTAACGGCTACACCTTC.

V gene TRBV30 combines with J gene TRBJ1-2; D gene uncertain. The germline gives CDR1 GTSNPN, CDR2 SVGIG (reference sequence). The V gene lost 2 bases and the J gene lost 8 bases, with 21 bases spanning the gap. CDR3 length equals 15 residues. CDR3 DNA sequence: TGTGCCTGGAGTCCAGTGCGGGTACTCAAGTACGGCTACACCTTC. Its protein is CAWSPVRVLKYGYTF.

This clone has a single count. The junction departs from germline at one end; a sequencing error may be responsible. The CDR3 DNA follows: TGTGCCTGCAGCGGGGGCAGGATGAACACTGAAGCTTTCTTT. Amino acids: CACSGGRMNTEAFF. This chain joins TRBV5-4 and TRBJ1-1; weak D call: TRBD1 (6 bases). The CDR3 sequence is 14 residues long. Germline-derived CDR1 and CDR2 are SGHNT and YYREEE (reference sequence).

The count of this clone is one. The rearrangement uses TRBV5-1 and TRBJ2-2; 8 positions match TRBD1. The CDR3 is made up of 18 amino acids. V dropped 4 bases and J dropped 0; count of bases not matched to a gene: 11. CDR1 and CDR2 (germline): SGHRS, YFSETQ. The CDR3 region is CASSPWTGSYSNTGELFF. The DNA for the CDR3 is TGCGCCAGCAGCCCCTGGACAGGGTCCTATTCGAACACCGGGGAGCTGTTTTTT.

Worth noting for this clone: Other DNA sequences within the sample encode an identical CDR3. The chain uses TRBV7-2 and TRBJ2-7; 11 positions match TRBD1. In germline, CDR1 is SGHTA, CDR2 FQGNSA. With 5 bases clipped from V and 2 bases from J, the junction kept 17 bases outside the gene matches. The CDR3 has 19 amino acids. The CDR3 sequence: CASSHPARTDRGRTYEQYF. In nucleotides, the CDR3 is TGTGCCAGCAGCCACCCAGCCCGAACGGACAGGGGGCGTACCTACGAGCAGTACTTC.

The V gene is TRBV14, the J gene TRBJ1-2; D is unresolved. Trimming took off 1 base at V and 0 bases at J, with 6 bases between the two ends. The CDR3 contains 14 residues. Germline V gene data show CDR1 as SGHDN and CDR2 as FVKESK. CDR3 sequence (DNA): TGTGCCAGCAGCCAAGGTGGAGCTAACTATGGCTACACCTTC. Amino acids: CASSQGGANYGYTF.

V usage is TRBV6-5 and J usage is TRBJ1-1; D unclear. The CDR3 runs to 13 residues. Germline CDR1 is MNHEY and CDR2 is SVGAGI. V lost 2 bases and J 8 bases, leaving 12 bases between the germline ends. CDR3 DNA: TGTGCCAGCAGTTACCTCGCGGTCACCGAAGCTTTCTTT. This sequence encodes CASSYLAVTEAFF.

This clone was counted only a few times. CDR3 sequence reads: CASSLTSEGWTDTQYF. The CDR3 coding sequence is TGTGCCAGCAGTTTGACTAGCGAGGGGTGGACAGATACGCAGTATTTT. The rearrangement uses TRBV27 and TRBJ2-3; TRBD2 agrees at 8 bases. The ends lost 3 bases at V and 3 bases at J; junction bases unmatched: 8. The CDR3 is made up of 16 amino acids. Germline values: CDR1 MNHEY, CDR2 SMNVEV (reference sequence).

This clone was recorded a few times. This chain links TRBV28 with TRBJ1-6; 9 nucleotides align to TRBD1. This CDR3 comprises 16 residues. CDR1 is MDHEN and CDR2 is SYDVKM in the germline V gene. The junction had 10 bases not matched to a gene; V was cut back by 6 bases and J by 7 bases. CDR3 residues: CASRARGTGRNSPLHF. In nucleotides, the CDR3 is TGTGCCAGCAGGGCCCGCGGGACAGGGAGAAATTCACCCCTCCACTTT. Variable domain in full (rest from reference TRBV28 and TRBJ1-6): DVKVTQSSRYLVKRTGEKVFLECVQDMDHENMFWYRQDPGLGLRLIYFSYDVKMKEKGDIPEGYSVSREKKERFSLILESASTNQTSMYLCASRARGTGRNSPLHFGNGTRLTVT.

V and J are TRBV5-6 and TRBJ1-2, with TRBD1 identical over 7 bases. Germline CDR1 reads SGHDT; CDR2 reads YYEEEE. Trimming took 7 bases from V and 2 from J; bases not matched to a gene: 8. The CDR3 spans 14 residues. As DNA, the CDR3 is TGTGCCAGCGGGGATACAGGGGACAACTATGGCTACACCTTC. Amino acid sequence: CASGDTGDNYGYTF.